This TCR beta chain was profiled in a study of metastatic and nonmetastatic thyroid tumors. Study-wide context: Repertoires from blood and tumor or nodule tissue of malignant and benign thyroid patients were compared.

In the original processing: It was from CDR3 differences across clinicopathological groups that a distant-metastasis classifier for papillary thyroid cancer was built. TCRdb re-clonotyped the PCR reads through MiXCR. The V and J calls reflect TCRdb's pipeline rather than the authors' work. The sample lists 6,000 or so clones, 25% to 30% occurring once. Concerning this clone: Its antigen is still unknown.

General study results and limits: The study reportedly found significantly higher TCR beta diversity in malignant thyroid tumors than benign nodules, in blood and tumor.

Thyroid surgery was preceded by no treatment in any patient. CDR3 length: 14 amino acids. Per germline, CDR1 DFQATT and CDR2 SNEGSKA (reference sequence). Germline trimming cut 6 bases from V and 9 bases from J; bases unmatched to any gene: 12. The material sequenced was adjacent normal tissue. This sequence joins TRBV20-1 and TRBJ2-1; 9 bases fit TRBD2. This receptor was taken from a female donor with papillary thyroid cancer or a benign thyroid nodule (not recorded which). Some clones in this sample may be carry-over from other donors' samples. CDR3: CSAGGTSWSGEQFF. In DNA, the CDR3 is TGCAGTGCCGGTGGGACTAGCTGGAGCGGTGAGCAGTTCTTC.